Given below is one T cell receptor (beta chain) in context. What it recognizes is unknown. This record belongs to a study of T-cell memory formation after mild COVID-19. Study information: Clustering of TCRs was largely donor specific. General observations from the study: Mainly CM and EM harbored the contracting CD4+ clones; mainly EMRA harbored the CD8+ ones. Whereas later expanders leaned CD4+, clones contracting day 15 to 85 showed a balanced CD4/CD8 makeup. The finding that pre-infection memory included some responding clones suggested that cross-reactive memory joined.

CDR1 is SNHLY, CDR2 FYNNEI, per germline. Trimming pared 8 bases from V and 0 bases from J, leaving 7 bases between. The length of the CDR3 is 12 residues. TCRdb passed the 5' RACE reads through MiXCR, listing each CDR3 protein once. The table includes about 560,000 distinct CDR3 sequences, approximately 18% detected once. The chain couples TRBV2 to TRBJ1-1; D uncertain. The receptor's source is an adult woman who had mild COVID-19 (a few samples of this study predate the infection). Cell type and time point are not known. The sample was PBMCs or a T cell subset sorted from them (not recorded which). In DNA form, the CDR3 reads TGTGCCAGCTGGGTAATGAACACTGAAGCTTTCTTT. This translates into CASWVMNTEAFF.